This TCR beta chain was observed in a study of shared clonotypes between healthy human individuals. In the study overall: Plates per donor: three CD4 naive, three CD4 memory, two CD8 naive, one CD8 memory. Study-level points and caveats: The study generally estimated greater richness for naive than memory subsets.

CD45RA+ naive and CD45RA-negative memory subsets were separated from CD4+ cells. CDR1 is GTSNPN, CDR2 SVGIG, per germline (reference sequence). Trimming removed 3 bases at V and 2 bases at J, with 10 bases between. The CDR3 is 13 amino acids. Regarding this clone: Its specificity is not known.

Profiled with immunoSEQ multiplex PCR; TCRdb holds only in-frame clones, not every one. The sample includes more than 1,200,000 clones, 98% of them seen just once. The rearrangement uses TRBV30 and TRBJ1-2; D unclear. This TCR derives from a man aged 25-45 years in good health. Sequences were obtained from naive CD4+ T cells sorted from blood. The subset denotes: CD45RA+ positively selected. The CDR3 loop reads CAWRQTKNYGYTF. The CDR3 DNA is TGTGCCTGGAGGCAGACAAAGAACTATGGCTACACCTTC.